The 27 T cell receptor beta chains below all came from one sample that was sequenced in a study of tumour-infiltrating T cells in Burkitt lymphoma. The protocol was immunoSEQ multiplex PCR, while the TCRdb copy is restricted to in-frame clones and leaves out a portion. The sample carries roughly 9,200 clones, less than 75% recorded once. Sequenced sample: tumor tissue. The receptors stem from a human donor with diffuse large B-cell lymphoma.

CDR3: CAWSVRAGRLAKLFF. For the CDR3, the DNA is TGTGCCTGGAGTGTACGGGCAGGACGATTGGCAAAACTGTTTTTT. V usage is TRBV30 and J usage is TRBJ1-4; D gene unclear. V lost 0 bases, J lost 10 bases, and 18 bases lay in between. Germline values: CDR1 GTSNPN, CDR2 SVGIG (reference sequence). CDR3 length equals 15 residues.

CDR3 in amino acids: CASSFRGDVGWRRDGYTF. CDR3 bases: TGTGCCAGCAGCTTTAGGGGAGATGTAGGGTGGCGACGGGATGGCTACACCTTC. The chain is built from TRBV7-2 and TRBJ1-2, with D maybe TRBD1 (5 bases). Germline CDR1 and CDR2: SGHTA and FQGNSA. The ends were cut back, 3 bases at V and 6 bases at J, with 26 bases in the middle. CDR3 size: 18 residues. The full variable domain, in which reference TRBV7-2 and TRBJ1-2 provide the parts outside the CDR3, is GAGVSQSPSNKVTEKGKDVELRCDPISGHTALYWYRQSLGQGLEFLIYFQGNSAPDKSGLPSDRFSAERTGGSVSTLTIQRTQQEDSAVYLCASSFRGDVGWRRDGYTFGSGTRLTVV.

This clone was counted only a few times. The chain combines TRBV29-1 with TRBJ1-2; 11 bases are shared with TRBD1. Trimming removed 5 bases from V and 6 bases from J; junction bases left unmatched: 8. Germline V gene data show CDR1 as SQVTM and CDR2 as ANQGSEA. The CDR3 extends over 14 amino acids. CDR3: CSVTWDRGSDGYTF. The DNA of the CDR3 is TGCAGCGTTACTTGGGACAGGGGGAGTGATGGCTACACCTTC.

The chain links TRBV5-6 to TRBJ2-5, with D possibly matching TRBD1 (5 bases). The CDR3 has 13 residues. CDR1 SGHDT and CDR2 YYEEEE come from the germline V gene. V lost 2 bases, J lost 4 bases, and 9 bases lay in between. CDR3 loop: CASSFGHRETQYF. The CDR3 nucleotides read TGTGCCAGCAGCTTCGGACATCGAGAGACCCAGTACTTC.

This clone was detected only a few times. V usage is TRBV7-9 and J usage is TRBJ2-2; D gene ambiguous. V was clipped by 5 bases and J by 4 bases, with 8 bases between them. The CDR3 totals 13 residues. Germline CDR1 SEHNR, CDR2 FQNEAQ (reference sequence). CDR3 in amino acids: CASSRSGTGELFF. The DNA of the CDR3 is TGTGCCAGCAGCCGTTCGGGCACCGGGGAGCTGTTTTTT.

Here the CDR3 reads CASSRRDETRGYTF. The CDR3 nucleotides are TGTGCCAGCAGCCGCCGGGACGAGACGAGGGGCTACACCTTC. The V call is TRBV5-5, the J call TRBJ1-2, with D tentatively TRBD1 (5 bases). V was trimmed by 4 bases and J by 8 bases, leaving 18 bases between them. The CDR3 runs 14 residues. Germline V gene lookup returns CDR1 SGHKS and CDR2 YYEKEE (reference sequence).

This sequence joins TRBV4-1 and TRBJ1-2; no clear D. The CDR3 has 11 amino acids. Deletions cut 3 bases from V and 7 bases from J, with 6 bases between. Germline V gene sequence: CDR1 MGHRA, CDR2 YSYEKL. CDR3 sequence reads: CASSQEGGYTF. In DNA, the CDR3 is TGCGCCAGCAGCCAGGAAGGTGGCTACACCTTC.

The chain joins TRBV27 to TRBJ1-1; 10 bases line up with TRBD1. CDR1 MNHEY and CDR2 SMNVEV come from the germline V gene (reference sequence). CDR3 length: 15 residues. V lost 5 bases to trimming and J lost 0 bases; unmatched junction nucleotides: 3. The CDR3 region has the DNA TGTGCCAGCAGTCCCGGGACAGGGGTGAACACTGAAGCTTTCTTT. It encodes CASSPGTGVNTEAFF.

The chain joins TRBV2 to TRBJ2-7; TRBD1 or TRBD2 may be the D gene (6 bases each). This CDR3 contains 17 residues. Germline V gene sequence: CDR1 SNHLY, CDR2 FYNNEI. Deletions cut 5 bases from V and 2 bases from J, with 22 bases between. The CDR3 here is CASSRGLRTDFTYEQYF. The CDR3 nucleotides are TGTGCCAGCAGTCGGGGGCTGAGGACAGATTTTACCTACGAGCAGTACTTC.

This rearrangement joins TRBV2 to TRBJ2-5; 8 bases align to TRBD2. The CDR3 runs 14 residues. CDR1 and CDR2 from the germline V gene are SNHLY and FYNNEI. The J segment lost 2 bases and the V segment lost 6 bases, leaving 5 bases of the junction unmatched. The CDR3 protein is CASRNTSGQETQYF. DNA of the CDR3: TGTGCCAGCAGAAATACTAGCGGTCAAGAGACCCAGTACTTC. The full variable domain, in which reference TRBV2 and TRBJ2-5 provide the parts outside the CDR3, is EPEVTQTPSHQVTQMGQEVILRCVPISNHLYFYWYRQILGQKVEFLVSFYNNEISEKSEIFDDQFSVERPDGSNFTLKIRSTKLEDSAMYFCASRNTSGQETQYFGPGTRLLVL.

The V call is TRBV6-1, the J call TRBJ1-6, with a weak D call TRBD1 (6 bases). Germline CDR1 reads MNHNS; CDR2 reads SASEGT. The CDR3 contains 15 residues. V dropped 6 bases and J dropped 7 bases, with 16 bases sitting between them. CDR3 in amino acids: CASREIQGRNSPLHF. CDR3 DNA sequence: TGTGCCAGCAGAGAGATACAGGGACGGAATTCACCCCTCCACTTT.

The table lists this clone with a count of one. The genes are TRBV5-1 and TRBJ1-1; D is uncertain. CDR1 SGHRS and CDR2 YFSETQ come from the germline V gene. CDR3 size: 14 residues. V was cut by 4 bases and J by 0 bases, with 10 bases left in between. For the CDR3, the DNA is TGCGCCAGCAGCCTACAATCAATGAACACTGAAGCTTTCTTT. This gives the protein CASSLQSMNTEAFF.

The CDR3 loop is CAWSETGEKLFF. For the CDR3, the DNA is TGTGCCTGGAGTGAGACAGGTGAAAAACTGTTTTTT. This rearrangement joins TRBV30 to TRBJ1-4; perhaps TRBD1 as D (6 bases). The CDR3 has 12 amino acids. Deletions cut 1 base from V and 7 bases from J, with 7 bases between. CDR1 and CDR2 from the germline V gene are GTSNPN and SVGIG (reference sequence).

This clone was observed a handful of times. This chain links TRBV28 with TRBJ1-2; unclear D gene. The germline V and J ends were trimmed by 2 bases and 3 bases, with 16 bases remaining between them. Germline lookup yields CDR1 MDHEN and CDR2 SYDVKM. The CDR3 consists of 16 residues. Here the CDR3 DNA reads TGTGCCAGCAGTTTAACGGTCAGTGGTGGGTACTATGGCTACACCTTC. Translation: CASSLTVSGGYYGYTF.

This sequence joins TRBV5-1 and TRBJ1-1; TRBD1 agrees at 12 bases. CDR3 length: 16 residues. J gave up 3 bases and V 4 bases, and 7 bases lay outside the gene matches. Germline lookup yields CDR1 SGHRS and CDR2 YFSETQ. The CDR3 region has the DNA TGCGCCAGCAGCCCGGGGACAGGGGGCCCCCACACTGAAGCTTTCTTT. Its translation: CASSPGTGGPHTEAFF.

The rearrangement joins TRBV6-6 to TRBJ1-5; no reliable D call. In germline, CDR1 is MNHNY, CDR2 SVGAGI (reference sequence). The germline V and J ends were trimmed by 6 bases and 8 bases, with 17 bases remaining between them. The CDR3 extends over 14 amino acids. CDR3 loop: CASSHTRIREPQHF. The CDR3, as DNA: TGTGCCAGCAGCCATACACGGATTAGGGAGCCCCAGCATTTT.

The chain's CDR3 is CSVVGTDTQYF. CDR3 DNA sequence: TGCAGCGTTGTAGGAACAGATACGCAGTATTTT. J is TRBJ2-3 and V is TRBV29-1, with D unclear. Trimming took 4 bases from V and 3 from J, leaving 5 bases between them. The CDR3 has 11 residues. Germline CDR1 SQVTM, CDR2 ANQGSEA.

This rearrangement joins TRBV5-1 to TRBJ2-1; 7 positions match TRBD1. This CDR3 has 14 residues. Trimming cost V 4 bases and J 7 bases; bases outside gene matches: 8. In germline, CDR1 is SGHRS, CDR2 YFSETQ. The CDR3 DNA is TGCGCCAGCAGCCATGGACAGGCCGGTAATGAGCAGTTCTTC. It yields the protein CASSHGQAGNEQFF.

This clone counts as medium-sized (0.01 to 0.1%). V is TRBV30 and J is TRBJ1-2, with D maybe TRBD1 (5 bases). V was shortened by 5 bases and J by 7 bases, with 14 bases between the two germline ends. The CDR3 sequence is 12 residues long. Germline CDR1 reads GTSNPN; CDR2 reads SVGIG (reference sequence). The CDR3 coding sequence is TGTGCCTGGGGTCTCGGCAGGGCTGGCTACACCTTC. Protein product: CAWGLGRAGYTF.

The chain uses TRBV30 and TRBJ2-5; weak D call: TRBD2 (5 bases). Germline V gene sequence: CDR1 GTSNPN, CDR2 SVGIG (reference sequence). The CDR3 has 12 amino acids. V was cut by 2 bases and J by 11 bases, with 15 bases left in between. The CDR3 region is CAWSSLTEEQYF. The DNA for the CDR3 is TGTGCCTGGAGTTCCCTAACGGAGGAGCAGTACTTC.

The rearrangement uses TRBV6-1 and TRBJ2-5, with 9 positions matching TRBD1. The CDR3 is 15 amino acids. Germline values: CDR1 MNHNS, CDR2 SASEGT. The V gene end was trimmed by 4 bases and the J gene end by 2 bases; junction bases not matched to a gene: 5. CDR3 in amino acids: CASSGDRVKQETQYF. In DNA, the CDR3 is TGTGCCAGCAGTGGGGACAGGGTAAAACAAGAGACCCAGTACTTC.

This chain links TRBV6-5 with TRBJ1-1, with 7 bases lining up with TRBD1. V lost 5 bases and J lost 5; bases outside the gene matches: 5. CDR3 length equals 13 residues. CDR1 and CDR2 (germline): MNHEY, SVGAGI. The DNA of the CDR3 is TGTGCCAGCAGTCAGGGGGAGGTTACTGAAGCTTTCTTT. Encoded protein: CASSQGEVTEAFF.

The V gene is TRBV2, the J gene TRBJ1-5; D not certain. CDR1 and CDR2 (germline): SNHLY, FYNNEI. The CDR3 has 14 residues. V lost 6 bases and J 4 bases, leaving 13 bases between the germline ends. For the CDR3, the DNA is TGTGCCAGCAGCCGAACGGAGGGAAATCAGCCCCAGCATTTT. This encodes CASSRTEGNQPQHF.

The V call is TRBV19, the J call TRBJ1-5, with D hard to call. The CDR3 spans 14 residues. The V end lost 3 bases, the J end lost 5 bases, and 11 bases lay between the germline ends. Germline-derived CDR1 and CDR2 are LNHDA and SQIVND (reference sequence). The chain's CDR3 is CASSIVQEYQPQHF. The CDR3 DNA reads TGTGCCAGTAGTATTGTGCAGGAATATCAGCCCCAGCATTTT.

This chain joins TRBV2 and TRBJ2-2; no firm D call. Germline CDR1 is SNHLY and CDR2 is FYNNEI. The CDR3 is 13 residues long. The V end lost 11 bases, the J end lost 4 bases, and 14 bases lay between the germline ends. This CDR3 is CALRASGTGELFF. CDR3 DNA sequence: TGTGCCTTACGGGCCTCGGGCACCGGGGAGCTGTTTTTT.

The rearrangement uses TRBV7-9 and TRBJ2-1, with D tentatively TRBD1 (6 bases). Germline V gene sequence: CDR1 SEHNR, CDR2 FQNEAQ (reference sequence). This CDR3 has 15 amino acids. V lost 5 bases and J 4 bases, leaving 15 bases between the germline ends. CDR3 DNA: TGTGCCAGCAGCCCCTCAGGACAGAAATACAATGAGCAGTTCTTC. Protein product: CASSPSGQKYNEQFF.

This clone was detected once. This rearrangement joins TRBV9 to TRBJ2-3; possible D gene TRBD2, 7 bases. The CDR3 extends over 16 amino acids. Germline V gene lookup returns CDR1 SGDLS and CDR2 YYNGEE. The germline V and J ends were trimmed by 0 bases and 6 bases, with 17 bases remaining between them. As DNA, the CDR3 is TGTGCCAGCAGCGTAGAAGGGGGGGGCGCGGGTGATACGCAGTATTTT. It yields the protein CASSVEGGGAGDTQYF.